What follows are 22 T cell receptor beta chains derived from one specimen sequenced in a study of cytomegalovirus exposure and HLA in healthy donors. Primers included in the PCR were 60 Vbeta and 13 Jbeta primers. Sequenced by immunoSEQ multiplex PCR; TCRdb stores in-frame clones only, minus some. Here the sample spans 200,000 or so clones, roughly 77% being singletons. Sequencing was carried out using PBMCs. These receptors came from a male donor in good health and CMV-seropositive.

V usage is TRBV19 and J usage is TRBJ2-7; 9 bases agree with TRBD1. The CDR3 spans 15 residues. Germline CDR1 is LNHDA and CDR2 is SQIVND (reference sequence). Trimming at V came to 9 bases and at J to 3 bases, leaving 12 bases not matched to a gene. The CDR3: CASSGGGTGLYEQYF. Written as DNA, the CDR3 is TGTGCCAGCTCAGGGGGGGGGACAGGGCTCTACGAGCAGTACTTC. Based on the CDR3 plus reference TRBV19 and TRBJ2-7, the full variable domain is DGGITQSPKYLFRKEGQNVTLSCEQNLNHDAMYWYRQDPGQGLRLIYYSQIVNDFQKGDIAEGYSVSREKKESFPLTVTSAQKNPTAFYLCASSGGGTGLYEQYFGPGTRLTVT.

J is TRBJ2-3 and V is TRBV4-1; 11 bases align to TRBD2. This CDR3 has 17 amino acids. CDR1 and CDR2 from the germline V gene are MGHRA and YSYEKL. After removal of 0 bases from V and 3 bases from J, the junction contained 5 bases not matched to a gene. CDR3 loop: CASSQDLAGGPTDTQYF. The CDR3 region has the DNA TGCGCCAGCAGCCAAGATTTAGCGGGAGGGCCAACAGATACGCAGTATTTT.

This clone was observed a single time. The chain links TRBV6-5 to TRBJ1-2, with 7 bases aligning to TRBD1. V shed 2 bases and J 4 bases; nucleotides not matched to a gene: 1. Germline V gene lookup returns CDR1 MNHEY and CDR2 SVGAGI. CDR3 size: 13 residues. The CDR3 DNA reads TGTGCCAGCAGTTACAGGGACAGCTATGGCTACACCTTC. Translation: CASSYRDSYGYTF.

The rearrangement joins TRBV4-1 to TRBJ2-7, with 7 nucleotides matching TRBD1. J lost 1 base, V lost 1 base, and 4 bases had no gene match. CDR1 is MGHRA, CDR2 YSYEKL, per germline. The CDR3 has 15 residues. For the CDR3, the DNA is TGCGCCAGCAGCCAAGGGGACAGTTCGTCCTACGAGCAGTACTTC. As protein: CASSQGDSSSYEQYF.

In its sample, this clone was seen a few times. CDR3 DNA: TGTGCCAGCTCACCACAGGGGGTAGCCAAAAACATTCAGTACTTC. Amino acids: CASSPQGVAKNIQYF. The rearrangement joins TRBV18 to TRBJ2-4, with a tentative D call TRBD1 (6 bases). Germline lookup yields CDR1 KGHSH and CDR2 LQKENI. V dropped 1 base and J dropped 0 bases, with 7 bases sitting between them. The CDR3 is 15 residues long.

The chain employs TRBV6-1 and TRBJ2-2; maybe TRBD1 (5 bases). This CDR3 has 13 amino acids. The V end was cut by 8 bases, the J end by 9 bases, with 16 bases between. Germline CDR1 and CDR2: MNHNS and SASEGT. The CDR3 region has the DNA TGTGCCAGCCTGGACACGCAAGCGAGGGAGCTGTTTTTT. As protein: CASLDTQARELFF.

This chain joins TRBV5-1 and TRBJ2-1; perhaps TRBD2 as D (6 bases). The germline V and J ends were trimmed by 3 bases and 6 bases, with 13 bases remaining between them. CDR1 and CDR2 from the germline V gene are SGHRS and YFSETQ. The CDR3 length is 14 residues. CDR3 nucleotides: TGCGCCAGCAGCTATTTTGCGGAGGGCAATGAGCAGTTCTTC. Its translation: CASSYFAEGNEQFF.

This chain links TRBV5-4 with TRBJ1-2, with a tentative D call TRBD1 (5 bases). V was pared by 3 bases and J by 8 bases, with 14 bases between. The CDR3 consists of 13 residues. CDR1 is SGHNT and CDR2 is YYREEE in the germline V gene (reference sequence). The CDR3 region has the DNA TGTGCCAGCAGCTCCAGGGTTTTCGAAGGCTACACCTTC. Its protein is CASSSRVFEGYTF.

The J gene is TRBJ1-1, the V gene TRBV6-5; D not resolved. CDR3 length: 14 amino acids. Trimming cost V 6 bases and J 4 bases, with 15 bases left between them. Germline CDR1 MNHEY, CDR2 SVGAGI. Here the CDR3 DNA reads TGTGCCAGCAGGGGCCCGTCGGAGGCCACTGAAGCTTTCTTT. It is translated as CASRGPSEATEAFF.

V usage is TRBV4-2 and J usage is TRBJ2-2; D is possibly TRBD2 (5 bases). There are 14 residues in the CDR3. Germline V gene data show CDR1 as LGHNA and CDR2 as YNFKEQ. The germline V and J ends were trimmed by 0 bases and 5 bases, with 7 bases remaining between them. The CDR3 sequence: CASSQETGTGELFF. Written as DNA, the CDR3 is TGTGCCAGCAGCCAAGAAACGGGGACCGGGGAGCTGTTTTTT.

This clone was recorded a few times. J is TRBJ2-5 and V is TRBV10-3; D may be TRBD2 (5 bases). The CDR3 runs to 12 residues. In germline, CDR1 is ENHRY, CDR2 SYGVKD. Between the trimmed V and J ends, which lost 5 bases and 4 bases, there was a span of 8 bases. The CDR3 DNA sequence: TGTGCCATCAGTCCGGGAAGAGAGACCCAGTACTTC. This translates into CAISPGRETQYF.

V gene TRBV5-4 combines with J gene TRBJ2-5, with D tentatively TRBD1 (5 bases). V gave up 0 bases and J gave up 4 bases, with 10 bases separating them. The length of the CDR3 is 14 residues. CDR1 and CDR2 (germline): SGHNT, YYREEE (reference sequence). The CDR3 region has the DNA TGTGCCAGCAGCTTGGGGGGTAGGGGAGAGACCCAGTACTTC. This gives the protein CASSLGGRGETQYF.

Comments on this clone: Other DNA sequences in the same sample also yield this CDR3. The CDR3 protein is CAWSVVPGVNQPQHF. The DNA of the CDR3 is TGTGCCTGGAGTGTAGTTCCGGGGGTCAATCAGCCCCAGCATTTT. The chain recombines TRBV30 with TRBJ1-5; maybe TRBD1 (5 bases). CDR1 and CDR2 (germline): GTSNPN, SVGIG (reference sequence). Trimming took 0 bases from V and 3 from J, leaving 12 bases between them. The CDR3 totals 15 residues.

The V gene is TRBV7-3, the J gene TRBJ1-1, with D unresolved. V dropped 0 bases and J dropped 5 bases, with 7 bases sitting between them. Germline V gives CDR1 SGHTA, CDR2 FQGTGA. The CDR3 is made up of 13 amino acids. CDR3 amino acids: CASSLTGRTEAFF. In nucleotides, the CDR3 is TGTGCCAGCAGCTTAACGGGGAGGACTGAAGCTTTCTTT.

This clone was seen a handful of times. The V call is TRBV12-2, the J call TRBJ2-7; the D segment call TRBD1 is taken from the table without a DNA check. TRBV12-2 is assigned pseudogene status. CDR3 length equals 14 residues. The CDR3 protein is CAPSHRGESYEQYF. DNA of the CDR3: TGTGCCCCCTCCCACAGGGGAGAGTCCTACGAGCAGTACTTC.

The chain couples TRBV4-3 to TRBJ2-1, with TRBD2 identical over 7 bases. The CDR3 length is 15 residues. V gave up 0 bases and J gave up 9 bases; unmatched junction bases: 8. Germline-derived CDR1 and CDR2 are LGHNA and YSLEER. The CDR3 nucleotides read TGCGCCAGCAGCCAAGAATTGGTGGCGGGAGTTGAGCAGTTCTTC. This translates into CASSQELVAGVEQFF.

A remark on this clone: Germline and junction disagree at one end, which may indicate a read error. CDR3 nucleotide sequence: TGTGCCAGCAGCTTAATGGGGGGGTTTGGGGCCGAGCAGTGCTTC. Translation gives CASSLMGGFGAEQCF. This chain joins TRBV7-8 and TRBJ2-7; the match to TRBD2 covers 7 bases. CDR3 size: 15 residues. CDR1 is SGHVS and CDR2 is FQNEAQ in the germline V gene. Full variable domain (outside the CDR3, taken from reference TRBV7-8 and TRBJ2-7): GAGVSQSPRYKVAKRGQDVALRCDPISGHVSLFWYQQALGQGPEFLTYFQNEAQLDKSGLPSDRFFAERPEGSVSTLKIQRTQQEDSAVYLCASSLMGGFGAEQCFGPGTRLTVT.

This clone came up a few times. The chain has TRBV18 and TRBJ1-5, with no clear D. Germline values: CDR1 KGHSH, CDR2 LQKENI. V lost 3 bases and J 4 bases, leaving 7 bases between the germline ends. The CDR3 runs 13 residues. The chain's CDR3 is CASSPDGNQPQHF. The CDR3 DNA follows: TGTGCCAGCTCACCCGACGGGAATCAGCCCCAGCATTTT.

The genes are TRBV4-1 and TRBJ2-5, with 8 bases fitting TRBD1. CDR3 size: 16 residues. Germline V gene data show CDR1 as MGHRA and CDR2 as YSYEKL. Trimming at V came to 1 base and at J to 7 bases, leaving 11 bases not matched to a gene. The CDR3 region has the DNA TGCGCCAGCAGCCAAGTAGAGACAGGGGTTTTAGGGACCCAGTACTTC. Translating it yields CASSQVETGVLGTQYF.

The CDR3 sequence: CASGELHRADTQYF. The CDR3 nucleotides are TGTGCCAGCGGCGAACTACACAGGGCAGATACGCAGTATTTT. J is TRBJ2-3 and V is TRBV7-8, with a weak D call TRBD1 (6 bases). Trimming shortened V by 8 bases and J by 4 bases, and 16 bases separated the two germline ends. The CDR3 is made up of 14 amino acids. Germline loops: CDR1 SGHVS, CDR2 FQNEAQ.

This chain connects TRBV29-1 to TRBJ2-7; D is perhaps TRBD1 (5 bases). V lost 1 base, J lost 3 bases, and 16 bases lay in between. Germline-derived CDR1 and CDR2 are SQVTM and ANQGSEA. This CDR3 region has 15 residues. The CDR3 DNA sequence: TGCAGCGTTGAAGGTCGACAGCCCAAGATCTACGAGCAGTACTTC. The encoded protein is CSVEGRQPKIYEQYF.

The CDR3 sequence: CASSLVPAGGPDTQYF. In nucleotides, the CDR3 is TGTGCCAGCAGCTTAGTACCAGCGGGGGGGCCGGATACGCAGTATTTT. J is TRBJ2-3 and V is TRBV7-2, with TRBD2 matching over 10 bases. The CDR3 has 16 residues. With V trimmed by 1 base and J by 6 bases, 7 bases remained unmatched. The V gene's germline CDR1 is SGHTA and CDR2 FQGNSA.